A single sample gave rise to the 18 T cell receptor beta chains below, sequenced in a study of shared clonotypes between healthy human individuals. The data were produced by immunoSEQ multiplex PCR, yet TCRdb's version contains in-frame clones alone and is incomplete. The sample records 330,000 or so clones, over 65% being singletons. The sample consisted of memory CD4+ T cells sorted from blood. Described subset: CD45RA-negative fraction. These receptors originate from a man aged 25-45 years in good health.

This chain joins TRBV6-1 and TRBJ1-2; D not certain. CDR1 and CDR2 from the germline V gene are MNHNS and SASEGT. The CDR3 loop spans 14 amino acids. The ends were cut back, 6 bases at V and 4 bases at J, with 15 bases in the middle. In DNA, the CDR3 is TGTGCCAGCAGCGAAAGATTCCGGGGCTATGGCTACACCTTC. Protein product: CASSERFRGYGYTF.

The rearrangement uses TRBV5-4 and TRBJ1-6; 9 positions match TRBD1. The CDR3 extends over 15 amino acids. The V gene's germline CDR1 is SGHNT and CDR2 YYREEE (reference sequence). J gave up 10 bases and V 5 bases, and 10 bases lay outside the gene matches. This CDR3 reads CASRPDRGVVSPLHF. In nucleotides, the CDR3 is TGTGCCAGCAGGCCGGACAGGGGCGTCGTGTCACCCCTCCACTTT. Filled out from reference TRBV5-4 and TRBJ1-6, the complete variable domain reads ETGVTQSPTHLIKTRGQQVTLRCSSQSGHNTVSWYQQALGQGPQFIFQYYREEENGRGNFPPRFSGLQFPNYSSELNVNALELDDSALYLCASRPDRGVVSPLHFGNGTRLTVT.

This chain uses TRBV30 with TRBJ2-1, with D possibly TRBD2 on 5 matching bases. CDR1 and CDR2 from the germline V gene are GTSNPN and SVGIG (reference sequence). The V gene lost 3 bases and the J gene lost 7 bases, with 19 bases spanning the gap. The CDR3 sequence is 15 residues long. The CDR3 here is CAWSPDSGLKNEQFF. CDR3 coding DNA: TGTGCCTGGAGCCCGGACTCTGGACTGAAGAATGAGCAGTTCTTC.

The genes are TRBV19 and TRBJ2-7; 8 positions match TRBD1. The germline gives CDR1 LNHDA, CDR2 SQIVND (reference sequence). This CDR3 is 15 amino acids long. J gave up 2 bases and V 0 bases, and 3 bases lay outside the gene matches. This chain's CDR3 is CASSIDPDRAYEQYF. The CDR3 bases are TGTGCCAGTAGTATAGATCCGGACAGGGCCTACGAGCAGTACTTC.

The CDR3 loop reads CASSEQGFRNTIYF. CDR3 nucleotide sequence: TGTGCCAGCAGTGAACAGGGGTTCAGAAACACCATATATTTT. The chain employs TRBV2 and TRBJ1-3; D is possibly TRBD1 (6 bases). Germline loops: CDR1 SNHLY, CDR2 FYNNEI. The CDR3 is 14 residues long. V shed 2 bases and J shed 5 bases, with 10 bases lying between them.

The CDR3 sequence: CASSPTSGMSNEQFF. The CDR3 bases are TGTGCCAGCTCACCGACTAGCGGTATGTCGAATGAGCAGTTCTTC. The chain combines TRBV18 with TRBJ2-1; 9 bases match TRBD2. The length of the CDR3 is 15 residues. Per germline, CDR1 KGHSH and CDR2 LQKENI. The junction had 7 bases not matched to a gene; V was cut back by 3 bases and J by 7 bases.

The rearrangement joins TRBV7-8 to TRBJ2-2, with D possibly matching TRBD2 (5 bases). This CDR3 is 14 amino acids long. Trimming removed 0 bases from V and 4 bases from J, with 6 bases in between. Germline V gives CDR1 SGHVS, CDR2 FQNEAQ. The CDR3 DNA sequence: TGTGCCAGCAGCTTAGCTGGGAGCACCGGGGAGCTGTTTTTT. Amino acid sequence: CASSLAGSTGELFF.

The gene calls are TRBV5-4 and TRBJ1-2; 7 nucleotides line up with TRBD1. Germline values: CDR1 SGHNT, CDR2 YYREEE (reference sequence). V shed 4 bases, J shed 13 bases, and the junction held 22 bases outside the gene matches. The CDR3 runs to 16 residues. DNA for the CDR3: TGTGCCAGCAGCACGGACACTCCGGGGACAGATATCCGGGGCACCTTC. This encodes CASSTDTPGTDIRGTF. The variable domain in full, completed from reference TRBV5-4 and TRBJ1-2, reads ETGVTQSPTHLIKTRGQQVTLRCSSQSGHNTVSWYQQALGQGPQFIFQYYREEENGRGNFPPRFSGLQFPNYSSELNVNALELDDSALYLCASSTDTPGTDIRGTFGSGTRLTVV.

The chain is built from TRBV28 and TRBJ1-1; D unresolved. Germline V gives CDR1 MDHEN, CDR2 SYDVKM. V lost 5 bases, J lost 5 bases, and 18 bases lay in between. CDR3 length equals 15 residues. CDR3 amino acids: CASSPPPAAGTEAFF. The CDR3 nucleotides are TGTGCCAGCAGTCCCCCACCGGCCGCGGGGACTGAAGCTTTCTTT.

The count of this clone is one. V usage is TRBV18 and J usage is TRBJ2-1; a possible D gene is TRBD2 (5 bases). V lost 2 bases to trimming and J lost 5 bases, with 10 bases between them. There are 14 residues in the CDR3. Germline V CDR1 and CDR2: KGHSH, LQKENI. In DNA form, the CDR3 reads TGTGCCAGCTCACCAGATCCGGGGAACAATGAGCAGTTCTTC. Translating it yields CASSPDPGNNEQFF. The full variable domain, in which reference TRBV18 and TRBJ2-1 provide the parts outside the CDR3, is NAGVMQNPRHLVRRRGQEARLRCSPMKGHSHVYWYRQLPEEGLKFMVYLQKENIIDESGMPKERFSAEFPKEGPSILRIQQVVRGDSAAYFCASSPDPGNNEQFFGPGTRLTVL.

CDR3 region: CASSLLGGSSYEQYF. Here the CDR3 DNA reads TGTGCCAGCAGTTTGCTGGGAGGCAGCTCCTACGAGCAGTACTTC. The gene calls are TRBV27 and TRBJ2-7; tentative D call: TRBD2 (6 bases). V was pared by 3 bases and J by 0 bases, with 12 bases between. CDR1 is MNHEY, CDR2 SMNVEV, per germline (reference sequence). The CDR3 runs to 15 residues.

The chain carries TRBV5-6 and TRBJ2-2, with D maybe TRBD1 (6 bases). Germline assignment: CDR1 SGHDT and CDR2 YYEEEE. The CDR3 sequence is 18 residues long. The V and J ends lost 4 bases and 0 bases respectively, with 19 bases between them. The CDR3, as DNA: TGTGCCAGCAGCACCTTGACAGGCCGAACCACGAACACCGGGGAGCTGTTTTTT. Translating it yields CASSTLTGRTTNTGELFF.

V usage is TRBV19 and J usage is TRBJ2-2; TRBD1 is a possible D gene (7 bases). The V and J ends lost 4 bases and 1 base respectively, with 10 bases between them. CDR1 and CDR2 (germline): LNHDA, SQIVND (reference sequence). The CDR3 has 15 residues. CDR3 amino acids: CASSTQGGNTGELFF. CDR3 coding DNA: TGTGCCAGTAGTACCCAGGGGGGGAACACCGGGGAGCTGTTTTTT.

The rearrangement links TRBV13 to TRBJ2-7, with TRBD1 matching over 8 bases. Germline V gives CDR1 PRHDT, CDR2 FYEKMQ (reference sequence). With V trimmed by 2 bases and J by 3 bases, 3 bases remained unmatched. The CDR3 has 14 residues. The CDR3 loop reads CASSLQGASYEQYF. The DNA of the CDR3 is TGTGCCAGCAGCTTACAGGGGGCTAGCTACGAGCAGTACTTC. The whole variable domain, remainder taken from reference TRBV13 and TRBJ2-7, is AAGVIQSPRHLIKEKRETATLKCYPIPRHDTVYWYQQGPGQDPQFLISFYEKMQSDKGSIPDRFSAQQFSDYHSELNMSSLELGDSALYFCASSLQGASYEQYFGPGTRLTVT.

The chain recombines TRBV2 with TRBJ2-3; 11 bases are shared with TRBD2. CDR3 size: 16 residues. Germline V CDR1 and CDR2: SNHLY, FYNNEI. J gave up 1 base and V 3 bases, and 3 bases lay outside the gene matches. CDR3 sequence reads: CASSDLTSGGTDTQYF. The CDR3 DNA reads TGTGCCAGCAGTGACCTGACTAGCGGGGGCACAGATACGCAGTATTTT.

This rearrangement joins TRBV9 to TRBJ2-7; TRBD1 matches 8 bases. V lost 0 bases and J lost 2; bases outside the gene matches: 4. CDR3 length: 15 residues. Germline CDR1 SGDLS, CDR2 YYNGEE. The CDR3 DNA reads TGTGCCAGCAGCGTAGAGCAGGGGGCCACCTACGAGCAGTACTTC. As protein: CASSVEQGATYEQYF.

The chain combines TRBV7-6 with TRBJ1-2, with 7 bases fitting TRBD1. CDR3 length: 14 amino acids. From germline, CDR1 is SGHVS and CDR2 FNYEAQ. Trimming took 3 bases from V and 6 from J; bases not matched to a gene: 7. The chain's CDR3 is CASSLGLQGDGYTF. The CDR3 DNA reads TGTGCCAGCAGCTTGGGGCTGCAGGGGGATGGCTACACCTTC.

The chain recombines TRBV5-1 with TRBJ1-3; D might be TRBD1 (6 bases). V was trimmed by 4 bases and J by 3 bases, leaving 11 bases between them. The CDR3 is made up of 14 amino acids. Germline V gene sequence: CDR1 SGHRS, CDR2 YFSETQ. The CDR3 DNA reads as TGCGCCAGCAGCGTGGGGGCAGGTGGAAACACCATATATTTT. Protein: CASSVGAGGNTIYF.